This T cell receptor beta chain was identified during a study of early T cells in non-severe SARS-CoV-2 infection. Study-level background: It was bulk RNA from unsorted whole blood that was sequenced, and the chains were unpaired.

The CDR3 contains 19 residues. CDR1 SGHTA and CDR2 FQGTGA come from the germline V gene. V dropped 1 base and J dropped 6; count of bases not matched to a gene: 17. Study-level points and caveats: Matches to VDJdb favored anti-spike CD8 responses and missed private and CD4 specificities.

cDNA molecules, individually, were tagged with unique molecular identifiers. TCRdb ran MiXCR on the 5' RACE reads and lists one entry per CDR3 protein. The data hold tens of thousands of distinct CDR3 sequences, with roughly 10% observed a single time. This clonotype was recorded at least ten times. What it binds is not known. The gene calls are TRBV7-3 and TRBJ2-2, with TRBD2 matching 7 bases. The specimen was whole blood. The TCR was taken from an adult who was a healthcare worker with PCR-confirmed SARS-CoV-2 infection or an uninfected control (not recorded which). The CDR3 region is CASSLSVARGSIGSGELFF. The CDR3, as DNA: TGTGCCAGCAGCTTAAGTGTTGCGCGCGGGAGTATTGGATCCGGGGAGCTGTTTTTT.